This T cell receptor (beta chain) was found in a study of cytomegalovirus exposure and HLA in healthy donors. At the level of the study: Drawn from HLA-typed donors, approximately 86 million unique TCRs were held in an early data release.

Study-wide results and limits: Prior analysis indicated that the majority of TCR beta V segments exhibited productivity approximately 87% or approximately 30% of the time. In a later analysis, V- and J-gene trimming of beta chains associated with a DCLRE1C missense variant, replicated independently.

To note about this clone: Its antigen is as yet unknown.

Both 60 Vbeta primers and 13 Jbeta primers went into the PCR. Assay used: immunoSEQ multiplex PCR; TCRdb lists only in-frame clones, some missing. The table has over 100,000 clones, 70% to 80% seen once. CDR1 and CDR2 (germline): MNHEY, SVGAGI. The CDR3 runs 14 residues. J was trimmed by 8 bases and V by 8 bases; bases with no gene match: 11. The sample was PBMCs. This sequence originates from a young woman in good health and CMV-seropositive. The rearrangement joins TRBV6-5 to TRBJ1-2; 10 positions agree with TRBD1. The CDR3 coding sequence is TGTGCCAGCTTAACCCCGGGACAGGGGAAAGGCTACACCTTC. Residues: CASLTPGQGKGYTF.